This is a list of T cell receptor beta chains from one sample in a study of cytomegalovirus exposure and HLA in healthy donors. Libraries were prepared by immunoSEQ multiplex PCR; TCRdb keeps only in-frame clonotypes and omits some of them. The table has about 180,000 clones, around 80% seen once. The sequenced material came from PBMCs. Source of these receptors: a man younger than 35 in good health and CMV-seronegative. Both conserved end residues are part of each CDR3. The D gene is left open where the match is weak. Size tells how often a clone was seen (once, few, many) or the class of an expanded clone, and some rows leave it out.

J gene: TRBJ1-2
V gene: TRBV6-4
D gene: TRBD1
clone size: NA
CDR3 protein: CASRPRGQGDGYTF
CDR3 DNA: TGTGCCAGCAGACCCCGCGGACAGGGTGATGGCTACACCTTC

J gene: TRBJ2-5
V gene: TRBV2
D gene: NA
clone size: NA
CDR3 protein: CASTLVENGTQYF
CDR3 DNA: TGTGCCAGCACCCTCGTGGAGAACGGGACCCAGTACTTC

J gene: TRBJ1-3
V gene: TRBV7-9
D gene: NA
clone size: NA
CDR3 protein: CASSTDPGSWAGNTIYF
CDR3 DNA: TGTGCCAGCAGCACCGACCCCGGGAGCTGGGCTGGAAACACCATATATTTT

J gene: TRBJ1-2
V gene: TRBV5-6
D gene: TRBD1
clone size: NA
CDR3 protein: CASSSETGGPYGYTF
CDR3 DNA: TGTGCCAGCAGCTCGGAGACAGGGGGCCCCTATGGCTACACCTTC

J gene: TRBJ1-2
V gene: TRBV10-1
D gene: TRBD1
clone size: once
CDR3 protein: CANPGQIYTF
CDR3 DNA: TGCGCCAACCCGGGACAGATCTACACCTTC

J gene: TRBJ2-7
V gene: TRBV21-1
D gene: NA
clone size: NA
CDR3 protein: CATATSGPYEQYF
CDR3 DNA: TGTGCCACGGCAACTAGCGGGCCATACGAGCAGTACTTC

J gene: TRBJ1-2
V gene: TRBV4-3
D gene: TRBD1
clone size: NA
CDR3 protein: CASSRIRQGRNYGYTF
CDR3 DNA: TGCGCCAGCAGCCGAATTAGACAGGGGAGGAACTATGGCTACACCTTC

J gene: TRBJ1-5
V gene: TRBV7-2
D gene: NA
clone size: NA
CDR3 protein: CASSLESAYSNQPQHF
CDR3 DNA: TGTGCCAGCAGCTTAGAATCTGCGTATAGCAATCAGCCCCAGCATTTT

J gene: TRBJ2-1
V gene: TRBV4-3
D gene: NA
clone size: NA
CDR3 protein: CASSQSIRPLTYNEQFF
CDR3 DNA: TGCGCCAGCAGCCAGTCAATCCGCCCCCTAACTTACAATGAGCAGTTCTTC

J gene: TRBJ1-2
V gene: TRBV9
D gene: TRBD1
clone size: once
CDR3 protein: CASSVYGDSAFGYTF
CDR3 DNA: TGTGCCAGCAGCGTTTACGGGGACAGTGCTTTTGGCTACACCTTC

J gene: TRBJ1-5
V gene: TRBV5-8
D gene: NA
clone size: NA
CDR3 protein: CASSRGQSDNQPQHF
CDR3 DNA: TGTGCCAGCAGCCGGGGACAATCGGACAATCAGCCCCAGCATTTT

J gene: TRBJ2-1
V gene: TRBV5-6
D gene: TRBD1
clone size: NA
CDR3 protein: CASSRQGEVNEQFF
CDR3 DNA: TGTGCCAGCAGCCGACAGGGAGAGGTGAATGAGCAGTTCTTC

J gene: TRBJ2-2
V gene: TRBV4-1
D gene: TRBD1
clone size: NA
CDR3 protein: CASSQGTWDSRDTGELFF
CDR3 DNA: TGCGCCAGCAGCCAGGGTACATGGGACAGCCGAGACACCGGGGAGCTGTTTTTT

J gene: TRBJ2-7
V gene: TRBV2
D gene: NA
clone size: NA
CDR3 protein: CASTQDRDNYEQYF
CDR3 DNA: TGTGCCAGCACCCAAGATCGGGACAACTACGAGCAGTACTTC

J gene: TRBJ1-1
V gene: TRBV6-5
D gene: NA
clone size: few
CDR3 protein: CASSYLGRRTEAFF
CDR3 DNA: TGTGCCAGCAGTTATTTGGGCAGACGAACTGAAGCTTTCTTT

J gene: TRBJ2-7
V gene: TRBV28
D gene: TRBD1
clone size: NA
CDR3 protein: CASSFRDRGFLAYEQYF
CDR3 DNA: TGTGCCAGCAGTTTTAGAGACAGGGGATTTCTTGCCTACGAGCAGTACTTC

J gene: TRBJ1-2
V gene: TRBV4-3
D gene: NA
clone size: few
CDR3 protein: CASSQGEVDYGYTF
CDR3 DNA: TGCGCCAGCAGCCAAGGCGAGGTTGACTATGGCTACACCTTC

J gene: TRBJ2-1
V gene: TRBV19
D gene: NA
clone size: NA
CDR3 protein: CASLSGTSANEQFF
CDR3 DNA: TGTGCCAGCCTCTCCGGGACTTCGGCAAATGAGCAGTTCTTC

J gene: TRBJ2-2
V gene: TRBV9
D gene: TRBD1
clone size: NA
CDR3 protein: CASSDLLGQGLTGELFF
CDR3 DNA: TGTGCCAGCAGCGACCTTCTGGGACAGGGACTTACCGGGGAGCTGTTTTTT

J gene: TRBJ2-1
V gene: TRBV10-3
D gene: TRBD2
clone size: NA
CDR3 protein: CAIRRGLILSNEQFF
CDR3 DNA: TGTGCCATCAGGCGGGGACTAATCCTATCCAATGAGCAGTTCTTC

J gene: TRBJ1-3
V gene: TRBV29-1
D gene: NA
clone size: NA
CDR3 protein: CSVAAGAGSGNTIYF
CDR3 DNA: TGCAGCGTGGCGGCAGGGGCCGGCTCTGGAAACACCATATATTTT

J gene: TRBJ1-1
V gene: TRBV30
D gene: NA
clone size: few
CDR3 protein: CAWSVGGRRGGGTEAFF
CDR3 DNA: TGTGCCTGGAGTGTAGGCGGGAGACGAGGGGGGGGGACTGAAGCTTTCTTT

J gene: TRBJ2-7
V gene: TRBV7-2
D gene: TRBD1
clone size: once
CDR3 protein: CASSSGTGTYEQYF
CDR3 DNA: TGTGCCAGCAGCTCCGGGACAGGAACCTACGAGCAGTACTTC

J gene: TRBJ2-7
V gene: TRBV11-3
D gene: NA
clone size: NA
CDR3 protein: CASSSYRDRAYEQYF
CDR3 DNA: TGTGCCAGCAGCTCGTACAGGGATAGGGCCTACGAGCAGTACTTC

J gene: TRBJ1-5
V gene: TRBV19
D gene: TRBD1
clone size: NA
CDR3 protein: CASKKTGDSNQPQHF
CDR3 DNA: TGTGCCAGTAAAAAAACAGGGGATAGCAATCAGCCCCAGCATTTT

J gene: TRBJ1-3
V gene: TRBV4-2
D gene: TRBD1
clone size: NA
CDR3 protein: CASSQGLLWSRDRDGRTGNTIYF
CDR3 DNA: TGTGCCAGCAGCCAAGGCCTACTGTGGTCCCGGGACAGGGATGGTAGGACTGGAAACACCATATATTTT

J gene: TRBJ2-7
V gene: TRBV5-6
D gene: NA
clone size: NA
CDR3 protein: CASSLGGPLPYEQYF
CDR3 DNA: TGTGCCAGCAGCTTGGGGGGGCCGCTCCCCTACGAGCAGTACTTC

J gene: TRBJ2-1
V gene: TRBV9
D gene: TRBD2
clone size: NA
CDR3 protein: CASSVGRLAGGPGDEQFF
CDR3 DNA: TGTGCCAGCAGCGTAGGGAGACTAGCGGGGGGGCCTGGGGATGAGCAGTTCTTC

J gene: TRBJ2-7
V gene: TRBV7-2
D gene: NA
clone size: once
CDR3 protein: CASSLELGRIYEQYF
CDR3 DNA: TGTGCCAGCAGCTTAGAATTGGGCAGGATCTACGAGCAGTACTTC

J gene: TRBJ1-3
V gene: TRBV5-5
D gene: TRBD1
clone size: NA
CDR3 protein: CASSWGQTLSGNTIYF
CDR3 DNA: TGTGCCAGCAGCTGGGGACAGACCCTCTCTGGAAACACCATATATTTT

J gene: TRBJ2-7
V gene: TRBV6-5
D gene: NA
clone size: NA
CDR3 protein: CASRQGLQASYEQYF
CDR3 DNA: TGTGCCAGCAGACAGGGACTACAGGCGTCCTACGAGCAGTACTTC

J gene: TRBJ2-2
V gene: TRBV2
D gene: TRBD1
clone size: NA
CDR3 protein: CASSLTGSTGELFF
CDR3 DNA: TGTGCCAGCAGTCTGACAGGGAGCACCGGGGAGCTGTTTTTT

J gene: TRBJ2-3
V gene: TRBV11-2
D gene: NA
clone size: once
CDR3 protein: CASSFRLQIADTQYF
CDR3 DNA: TGTGCCAGCAGCTTTCGACTCCAGATTGCAGATACGCAGTATTTT

J gene: TRBJ2-3
V gene: TRBV9
D gene: TRBD2
clone size: few
CDR3 protein: CASSGLAGSNTDTQYF
CDR3 DNA: TGTGCCAGCAGCGGGTTAGCGGGGTCCAACACAGATACGCAGTATTTT

J gene: TRBJ2-5
V gene: TRBV7-9
D gene: NA
clone size: NA
CDR3 protein: CASREEGRGETQYF
CDR3 DNA: TGTGCCAGCAGAGAGGAGGGACGCGGTGAGACCCAGTACTTC

J gene: TRBJ2-7
V gene: TRBV30
D gene: NA
clone size: NA
CDR3 protein: CAWSVKQGDLYF
CDR3 DNA: TGTGCCTGGAGTGTCAAACAGGGCGACCTGTACTTC

J gene: TRBJ1-1
V gene: TRBV10-3
D gene: NA
clone size: NA
CDR3 protein: CAIRGGSAEAFF
CDR3 DNA: TGTGCCATCAGGGGGGGGTCGGCTGAAGCTTTCTTT

J gene: TRBJ1-1
V gene: TRBV11-1
D gene: TRBD1
clone size: NA
CDR3 protein: CASSPETGGSYTEAFF
CDR3 DNA: TGTGCCAGCAGCCCCGAGACAGGGGGCTCGTACACTGAAGCTTTCTTT

J gene: TRBJ2-1
V gene: TRBV2
D gene: NA
clone size: NA
CDR3 protein: CASRSHRNLAYNEQFF
CDR3 DNA: TGTGCCAGCAGAAGTCACAGGAATCTCGCCTACAATGAGCAGTTCTTC

J gene: TRBJ2-5
V gene: TRBV11-2
D gene: TRBD2
clone size: NA
CDR3 protein: CASSPGGARWETQYF
CDR3 DNA: TGTGCCAGCAGCCCGGGGGGGGCCCGGTGGGAGACCCAGTACTTC

J gene: TRBJ1-1
V gene: TRBV29-1
D gene: NA
clone size: NA
CDR3 protein: CSVGAGNTEAFF
CDR3 DNA: TGCAGCGTTGGGGCAGGGAACACTGAAGCTTTCTTT

J gene: TRBJ2-2
V gene: TRBV4-3
D gene: TRBD2
clone size: NA
CDR3 protein: CASSYRGGGNTGELFF
CDR3 DNA: TGCGCCAGCAGCTATCGGGGGGGCGGAAACACCGGGGAGCTGTTTTTT

J gene: TRBJ1-1
V gene: TRBV7-2
D gene: NA
clone size: NA
CDR3 protein: CASSLAAVNTEAFF
CDR3 DNA: TGTGCCAGCAGCTTAGCGGCGGTCAACACTGAAGCTTTCTTT

J gene: TRBJ1-2
V gene: TRBV14
D gene: TRBD1
clone size: NA
CDR3 protein: CASRRTGYDYTF
CDR3 DNA: TGTGCCAGCAGGAGGACAGGGTACGACTACACCTTC

J gene: TRBJ1-2
V gene: TRBV6-5
D gene: TRBD1
clone size: few
CDR3 protein: CASSYSGDRGARGYTF
CDR3 DNA: TGTGCCAGCAGTTACTCGGGGGACAGGGGCGCAAGGGGCTACACCTTC

J gene: TRBJ1-4
V gene: TRBV11-1
D gene: NA
clone size: NA
CDR3 protein: CASSRGQLNEKLFF
CDR3 DNA: TGTGCCAGCAGCCGCGGACAGCTTAATGAAAAACTGTTTTTT

J gene: TRBJ1-1
V gene: TRBV5-1
D gene: NA
clone size: NA
CDR3 protein: CASSLEGVEAFF
CDR3 DNA: TGCGCCAGCAGCTTGGAGGGGGTTGAAGCTTTCTTT

J gene: TRBJ1-2
V gene: TRBV29-1
D gene: TRBD1
clone size: NA
CDR3 protein: CSVGEDRVSYGYTF
CDR3 DNA: TGCAGCGTTGGGGAGGACAGGGTCAGCTATGGCTACACCTTC

J gene: TRBJ1-1
V gene: TRBV7-2
D gene: TRBD1
clone size: few
CDR3 protein: CASSPFGQGATEAFF
CDR3 DNA: TGTGCCAGCAGCCCTTTTGGACAGGGGGCGACTGAAGCTTTCTTT

J gene: TRBJ2-7
V gene: TRBV11-3
D gene: NA
clone size: NA
CDR3 protein: CASRADYEQYF
CDR3 DNA: TGTGCCAGCAGGGCGGACTACGAGCAGTACTTC

J gene: TRBJ2-7
V gene: TRBV5-8
D gene: NA
clone size: NA
CDR3 protein: CASTGYEQYF
CDR3 DNA: TGTGCCAGCACCGGCTACGAGCAGTACTTC

J gene: TRBJ1-2
V gene: TRBV29-1
D gene: TRBD1
clone size: NA
CDR3 protein: CSVLRDRDSYGYTF
CDR3 DNA: TGCAGCGTTCTCCGGGACAGGGACTCCTATGGCTACACCTTC

J gene: TRBJ2-1
V gene: TRBV27
D gene: NA
clone size: NA
CDR3 protein: CASSLGQRYEQFF
CDR3 DNA: TGTGCCAGCAGTTTAGGCCAGAGGTATGAGCAGTTCTTC

J gene: TRBJ2-5
V gene: TRBV7-2
D gene: NA
clone size: NA
CDR3 protein: CASSPRVRAGQETQYF
CDR3 DNA: TGTGCCAGCAGCCCCCGGGTGCGAGCGGGCCAAGAGACCCAGTACTTC

J gene: TRBJ1-1
V gene: TRBV7-9
D gene: NA
clone size: few
CDR3 protein: CASSLAGGKVEAFF
CDR3 DNA: TGTGCCAGCAGCTTAGCGGGGGGAAAGGTTGAAGCTTTCTTT

J gene: TRBJ2-1
V gene: TRBV4-3
D gene: TRBD2
clone size: NA
CDR3 protein: CASSRAGRGYNEQFF
CDR3 DNA: TGCGCCAGCAGCCGAGCGGGAAGGGGTTACAATGAGCAGTTCTTC

J gene: TRBJ2-5
V gene: TRBV5-5
D gene: NA
clone size: NA
CDR3 protein: CASQGLQETQYF
CDR3 DNA: TGTGCCAGCCAGGGGCTCCAAGAGACCCAGTACTTC

J gene: TRBJ1-1
V gene: TRBV5-4
D gene: NA
clone size: NA
CDR3 protein: CASSLALGLVTEAFF
CDR3 DNA: TGTGCCAGCAGCTTGGCGTTGGGGCTTGTCACTGAAGCTTTCTTT

J gene: TRBJ2-7
V gene: TRBV5-6
D gene: NA
clone size: NA
CDR3 protein: CASSLLRGSFSYEQYF
CDR3 DNA: TGTGCCAGCAGCTTGTTAAGGGGGTCGTTTTCCTACGAGCAGTACTTC

J gene: TRBJ1-1
V gene: TRBV7-8
D gene: TRBD1
clone size: NA
CDR3 protein: CASSMHSGQGSEAFF
CDR3 DNA: TGTGCCAGCAGCATGCACTCGGGACAGGGGTCTGAAGCTTTCTTT